The 18 T cell receptor beta chains given below trace back to one sample, sequenced in a study of blood T cell repertoires in COVID-19. Generated by immunoSEQ multiplex PCR, the TCRdb table keeps only in-frame clones and is missing some. The data hold 140,000 to 150,000 clones, with over 75% observed a single time. Sequenced input: peripheral blood. The receptors come from a man in his sixties or seventies with acute or convalescent COVID-19.

The gene calls are TRBV6-1 and TRBJ2-7, with TRBD1 matching 7 bases. The CDR3 extends over 14 amino acids. V was pared by 3 bases and J by 2 bases, with 4 bases of the junction left unmatched. The V gene's germline CDR1 is MNHNS and CDR2 SASEGT. CDR3 sequence reads: CASSDTGETYEQYF. The DNA for the CDR3 is TGTGCCAGCAGTGATACAGGGGAGACCTACGAGCAGTACTTC.

This chain links TRBV5-4 with TRBJ2-5; TRBD1 agrees at 11 bases. The CDR3 length is 15 residues. Germline V gene sequence: CDR1 SGHNT, CDR2 YYREEE (reference sequence). V dropped 0 bases and J dropped 5; count of bases not matched to a gene: 3. CDR3 loop: CASSLGTGGVETQYF. CDR3 DNA: TGTGCCAGCAGCTTGGGGACAGGGGGCGTGGAGACCCAGTACTTC. The full variable domain, its missing parts supplied by reference TRBV5-4 and TRBJ2-5, is ETGVTQSPTHLIKTRGQQVTLRCSSQSGHNTVSWYQQALGQGPQFIFQYYREEENGRGNFPPRFSGLQFPNYSSELNVNALELDDSALYLCASSLGTGGVETQYFGPGTRLLVL.

As for this clone: The sample contains more than one DNA sequence encoding this CDR3. DNA of the CDR3: TGTGCCAGCAGCTCTGGGACAGCTAACTATGGCTACACCTTC. Translation gives CASSSGTANYGYTF. The chain uses TRBV28 and TRBJ1-2; 7 nucleotides match TRBD1. This CDR3 has 14 amino acids. With V trimmed by 6 bases and J by 0 bases, 4 bases remained unmatched. CDR1 and CDR2 (germline): MDHEN, SYDVKM.

This clone has a handful of counts. V is TRBV15 and J is TRBJ1-5, with TRBD1 as a possible D gene (5 bases). There are 17 residues in the CDR3. Trimming took off 5 bases at V and 0 bases at J, with 17 bases between the two ends. The germline CDR1 and CDR2 sequences are LNHNV and YYDKDF (reference sequence). CDR3 sequence reads: CATSGRGTAVSNQPQHF. DNA for the CDR3: TGTGCCACCAGCGGAAGGGGAACGGCAGTTAGCAATCAGCCCCAGCATTTT.

The rearrangement joins TRBV5-5 to TRBJ2-1; TRBD1 might be the D (6 bases). CDR3 length equals 14 residues. Germline CDR1 reads SGHKS; CDR2 reads YYEKEE (reference sequence). V was shortened by 3 bases and J by 8 bases, with 15 bases between the two germline ends. For the CDR3, the DNA is TGTGCCAGCAGCTGGGGCCCAGGGGTGTATGAGCAGTTCTTC. Its translation: CASSWGPGVYEQFF.

The rearrangement links TRBV7-2 to TRBJ2-5; D unclear. V dropped 1 base and J dropped 2 bases, with 14 bases sitting between them. CDR1 is SGHTA, CDR2 FQGNSA, per germline. The CDR3 length is 16 residues. CDR3 residues: CASSLGSGSIQETQYF. The CDR3 nucleotides are TGTGCCAGCAGCTTAGGATCGGGTTCAATTCAAGAGACCCAGTACTTC.

The V and J genes are TRBV5-1 and TRBJ1-4; D possibly corresponds to TRBD1 (5 bases). The CDR3 loop spans 14 amino acids. Trimming took 1 base from V and 4 from J, leaving 8 bases between them. CDR1 and CDR2 (germline): SGHRS, YFSETQ. The CDR3 sequence is CASSLQGVNEKLFF. The CDR3 DNA reads as TGCGCCAGCAGCTTGCAAGGGGTTAATGAAAAACTGTTTTTT.

The chain uses TRBV5-1 and TRBJ1-1; D uncertain. Trimming shortened V by 0 bases and J by 8 bases, and 14 bases separated the two germline ends. Germline V gives CDR1 SGHRS, CDR2 YFSETQ. The CDR3 length is 14 residues. The CDR3 loop reads CASSLDRVTIEAFF. The CDR3 coding sequence is TGCGCCAGCAGCTTGGACCGGGTGACCATAGAAGCTTTCTTT.

V and J are TRBV5-1 and TRBJ1-2, with TRBD1 identical over 8 bases. V lost 3 bases to trimming and J lost 3 bases; unmatched junction nucleotides: 16. The germline V gene encodes CDR1 SGHRS and CDR2 YFSETQ. The CDR3 is made up of 18 amino acids. The CDR3 loop reads CASSSSLRTGRNYYGYTF. CDR3 DNA sequence: TGCGCCAGCAGCTCCTCACTTCGGACAGGGCGTAACTACTATGGCTACACCTTC.

This chain connects TRBV6-5 to TRBJ2-7; 10 bases map to TRBD1. Germline-derived CDR1 and CDR2 are MNHEY and SVGAGI. Germline trimming cut 4 bases from V and 4 bases from J; bases unmatched to any gene: 7. This CDR3 region has 15 residues. The CDR3 loop is CASSWVGQGPYEQYF. The CDR3 bases are TGTGCCAGCAGTTGGGTGGGACAGGGGCCTTACGAGCAGTACTTC.

The chain uses TRBV19 and TRBJ1-4; 10 nucleotides line up with TRBD1. The length of the CDR3 is 12 residues. The germline V gene encodes CDR1 LNHDA and CDR2 SQIVND (reference sequence). J gave up 7 bases and V 11 bases, and 4 bases lay outside the gene matches. The CDR3 here is CAARDRGEKLFF. For the CDR3, the DNA is TGTGCCGCCCGGGACAGGGGTGAAAAACTGTTTTTT.

V is TRBV9 and J is TRBJ1-4; weak D call: TRBD1 (6 bases). In germline, CDR1 is SGDLS, CDR2 YYNGEE. The CDR3 runs 15 residues. V shed 0 bases and J shed 4 bases, with 10 bases lying between them. CDR3 loop: CASSVGGQLNEKLFF. The CDR3, as DNA: TGTGCCAGCAGCGTAGGGGGGCAGCTTAATGAAAAACTGTTTTTT.

This chain uses TRBV27 with TRBJ1-6; D might be TRBD1 (5 bases). The V and J ends lost 6 bases and 6 bases respectively, with 12 bases between them. Germline V gives CDR1 MNHEY, CDR2 SMNVEV (reference sequence). The CDR3 runs to 14 residues. The CDR3 sequence: CASRDRGGNSPLHF. In DNA form, the CDR3 reads TGTGCCAGCAGGGACCGCGGGGGTAATTCACCCCTCCACTTT.

Regarding this clone: The same CDR3 arises from other DNA sequences in this sample as well. V is TRBV27 and J is TRBJ1-2, with TRBD1 matching 8 bases. The CDR3 is made up of 14 amino acids. J lost 8 bases, V lost 6 bases, and 11 bases had no gene match. Germline values: CDR1 MNHEY, CDR2 SMNVEV (reference sequence). The CDR3 here is CASSLRQGSGGYTF. As DNA, the CDR3 is TGTGCCAGCAGCTTAAGACAGGGGAGCGGAGGCTACACCTTC.

J is TRBJ2-1 and V is TRBV27; possible D gene TRBD2, 5 bases. CDR1 MNHEY and CDR2 SMNVEV come from the germline V gene (reference sequence). The CDR3 is 14 residues long. Trimming stripped 3 bases from V and 6 bases from J, with 12 bases between. In nucleotides, the CDR3 is TGTGCCAGCAGTTTCGTTGTCGGGATCAATGAGCAGTTCTTC. Encoded protein: CASSFVVGINEQFF.

The J gene is TRBJ1-1, the V gene TRBV27, with D unresolved. Per the germline V gene, CDR1 is MNHEY and CDR2 is SMNVEV (reference sequence). The V and J ends lost 2 bases and 8 bases respectively, with 12 bases between them. The CDR3 length is 13 residues. Here the CDR3 reads CASSLRGLREAFF. The CDR3 coding sequence is TGTGCCAGCAGTTTAAGAGGCTTGAGGGAAGCTTTCTTT.

The chain combines TRBV15 with TRBJ2-2; the D gene is possibly TRBD1 (5 bases). Germline values: CDR1 LNHNV, CDR2 YYDKDF (reference sequence). V was shortened by 6 bases and J by 6 bases, with 14 bases between the two germline ends. The CDR3 has 14 amino acids. The chain's CDR3 is CATRGQPRSGELFF. CDR3 nucleotide sequence: TGTGCCACCAGGGGGCAGCCCAGGTCCGGGGAGCTGTTTTTT. Variable domain in full (rest from reference TRBV15 and TRBJ2-2): DAMVIQNPRYQVTQFGKPVTLSCSQTLNHNVMYWYQQKSSQAPKLLFHYYDKDFNNEADTPDNFQSRRPNTSFCFLDIRSPGLGDTAMYLCATRGQPRSGELFFGEGSRLTVL.

This clone has only one observation. The chain carries TRBV6-1 and TRBJ1-2; 10 nucleotides align to TRBD1. The CDR3 has 16 amino acids. V lost 2 bases and J lost 6; bases outside the gene matches: 9. Looked up from germline, CDR1 is MNHNS and CDR2 is SASEGT. CDR3 coding DNA: TGTGCCAGCAGTGAAAGATGGGACAGGGGTAATAATGGCTACACCTTC. This codes for CASSERWDRGNNGYTF.